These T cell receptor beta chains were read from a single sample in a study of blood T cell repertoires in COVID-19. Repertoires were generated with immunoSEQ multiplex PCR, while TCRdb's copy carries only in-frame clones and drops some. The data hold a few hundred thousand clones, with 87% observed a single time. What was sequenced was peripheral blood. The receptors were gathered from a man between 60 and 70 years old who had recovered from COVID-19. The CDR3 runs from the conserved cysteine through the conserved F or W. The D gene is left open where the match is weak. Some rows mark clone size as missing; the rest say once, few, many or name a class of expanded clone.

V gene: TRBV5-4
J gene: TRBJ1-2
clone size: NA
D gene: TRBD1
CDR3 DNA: TGTGCCAGCAGCTTACAGGGGGAAGACTACACCTTC
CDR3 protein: CASSLQGEDYTF

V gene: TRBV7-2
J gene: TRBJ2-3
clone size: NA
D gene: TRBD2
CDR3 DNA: TGTGCCAGCAGCTTAACCGAAGGGACTAGCCGATACACAGATACGCAGTATTTT
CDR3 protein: CASSLTEGTSRYTDTQYF

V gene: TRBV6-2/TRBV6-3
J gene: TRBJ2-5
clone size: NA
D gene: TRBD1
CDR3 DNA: TGTGCCAGCAGTCGGACAGGGGCGGAGGAGACCCAGTACTTC
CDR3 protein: CASSRTGAEETQYF

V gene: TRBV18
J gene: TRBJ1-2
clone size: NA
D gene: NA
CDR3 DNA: TGTGCCAGCTCACCCCTTCAGGATTTAAACTATGGCTACACCTTC
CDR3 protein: CASSPLQDLNYGYTF

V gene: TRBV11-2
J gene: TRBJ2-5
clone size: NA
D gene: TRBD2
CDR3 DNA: TGTGCCAGCAGCTTAGATGGGGGGAGGGGCAGGGTGCAAGAGACCCAGTACTTC
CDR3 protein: CASSLDGGRGRVQETQYF

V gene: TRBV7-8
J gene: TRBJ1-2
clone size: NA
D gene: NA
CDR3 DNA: TGTGCCAGCACCCCCGGCCAGGGTATAAGCTATGGCTACACCTTC
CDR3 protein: CASTPGQGISYGYTF

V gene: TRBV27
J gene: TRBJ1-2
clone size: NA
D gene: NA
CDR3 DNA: TGTGCCAGCAGCCTAAGTGGAGACTCTAACTATGGCTACACCTTC
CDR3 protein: CASSLSGDSNYGYTF

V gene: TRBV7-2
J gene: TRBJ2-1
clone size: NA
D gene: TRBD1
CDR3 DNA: TGTGCCAGCAGCCGGGGGCAGGACAGGGTGACCAATGAGCAGTTCTTC
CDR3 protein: CASSRGQDRVTNEQFF

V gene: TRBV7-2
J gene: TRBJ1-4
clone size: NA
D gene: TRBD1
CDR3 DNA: TGTGCCAGCAGCACCGGACAGGGGGGCGAAAAACTGTTTTTT
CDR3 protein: CASSTGQGGEKLFF

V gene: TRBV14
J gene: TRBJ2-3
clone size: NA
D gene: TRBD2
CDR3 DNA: TGTGCCAGCAAAAAGGTAGCGGGACCAAACACAGATACGCAGTATTTT
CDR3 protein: CASKKVAGPNTDTQYF

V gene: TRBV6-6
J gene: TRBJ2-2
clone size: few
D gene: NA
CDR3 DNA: TGTGCCAGCAGTTACTCGATGGGGACTCAGGCCGGGGAGCTGTTTTTT
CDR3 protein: CASSYSMGTQAGELFF

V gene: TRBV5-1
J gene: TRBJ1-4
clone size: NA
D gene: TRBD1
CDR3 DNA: TGCGCCAGCAGTTTGATCCCGACAGGGGGAAATGAAAAACTGTTTTTT
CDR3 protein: CASSLIPTGGNEKLFF

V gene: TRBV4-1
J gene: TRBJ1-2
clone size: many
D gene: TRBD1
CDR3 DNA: TGCGCCAGCAGCCAAGAAGGGGACAGGGGGCCTTTGACCTATGGCTACACCTTC
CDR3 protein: CASSQEGDRGPLTYGYTF

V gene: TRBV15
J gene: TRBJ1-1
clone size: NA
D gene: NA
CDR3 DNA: TGTGCCACCAGCAGAGAGCGGGGCCGTCTAATGAACACTGAAGCTTTCTTT
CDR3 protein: CATSRERGRLMNTEAFF

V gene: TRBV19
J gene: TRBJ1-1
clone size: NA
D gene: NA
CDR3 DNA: TGTGCCAGTAGCCAGTCCGGGAATCAAGCTTTCTTT
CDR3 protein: CASSQSGNQAFF

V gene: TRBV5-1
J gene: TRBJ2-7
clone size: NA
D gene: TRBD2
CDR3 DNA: TGCGCCAGCAGCTTGAGAGCGGGAGGGGAGAGCGAGCAGTACTTC
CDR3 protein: CASSLRAGGESEQYF

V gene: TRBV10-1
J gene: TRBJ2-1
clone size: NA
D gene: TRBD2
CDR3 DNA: TGCGCCAGCAGTGGACTAGCGGCGAGCTCCTACAATGAGCAGTTCTTC
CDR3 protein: CASSGLAASSYNEQFF

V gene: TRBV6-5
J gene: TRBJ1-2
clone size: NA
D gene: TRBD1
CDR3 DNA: TGTGCCAGCAGGGGACAGGGTAGGGGTGGCTACACCTTC
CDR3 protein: CASRGQGRGGYTF

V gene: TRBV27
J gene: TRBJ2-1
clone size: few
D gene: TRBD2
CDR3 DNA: TGTGCCAGCAACCTAGGACTAGCGGGAGGGCCTGCCTCCTACAATGAGCAGTTCTTC
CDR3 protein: CASNLGLAGGPASYNEQFF